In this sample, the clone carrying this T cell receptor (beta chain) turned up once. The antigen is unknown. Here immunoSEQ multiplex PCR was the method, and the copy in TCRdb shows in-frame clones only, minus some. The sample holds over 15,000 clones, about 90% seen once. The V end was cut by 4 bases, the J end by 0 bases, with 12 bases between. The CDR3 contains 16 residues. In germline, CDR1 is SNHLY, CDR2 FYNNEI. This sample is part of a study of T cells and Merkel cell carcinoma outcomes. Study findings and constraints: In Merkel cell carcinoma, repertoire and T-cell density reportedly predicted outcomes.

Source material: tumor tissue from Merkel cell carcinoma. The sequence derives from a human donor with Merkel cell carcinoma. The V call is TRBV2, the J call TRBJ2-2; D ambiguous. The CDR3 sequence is CASSVGTAANTGELFF. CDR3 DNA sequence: TGTGCCAGCAGTGTAGGAACAGCTGCGAACACCGGGGAGCTGTTTTTT.